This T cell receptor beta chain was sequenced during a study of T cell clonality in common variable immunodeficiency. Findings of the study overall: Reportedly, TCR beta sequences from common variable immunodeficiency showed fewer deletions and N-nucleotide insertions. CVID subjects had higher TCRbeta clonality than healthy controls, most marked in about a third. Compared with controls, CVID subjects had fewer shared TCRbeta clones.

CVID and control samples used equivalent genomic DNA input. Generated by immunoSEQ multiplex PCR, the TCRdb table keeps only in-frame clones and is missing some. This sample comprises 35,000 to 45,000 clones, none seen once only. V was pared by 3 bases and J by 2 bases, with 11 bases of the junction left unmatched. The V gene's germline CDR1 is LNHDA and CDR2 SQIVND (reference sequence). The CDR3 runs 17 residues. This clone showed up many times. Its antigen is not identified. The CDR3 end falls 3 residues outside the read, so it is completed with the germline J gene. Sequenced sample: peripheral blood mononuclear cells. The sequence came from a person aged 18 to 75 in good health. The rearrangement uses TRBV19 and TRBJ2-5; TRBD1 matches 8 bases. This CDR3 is CASSIHFLQGVQETQYF. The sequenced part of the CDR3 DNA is TGTGCCAGTAGTATCCACTTCTTACAGGGGGTGCAAGAGACC.